The 26 T cell receptor beta chains below were found in one sample sequenced in a study of T cell clonotyping in hematopoietic cell transplantation. Time point noted: recipient sample about 28 days before transplant, after cytoreduction. Here immunoSEQ multiplex PCR was the method, and the copy in TCRdb shows in-frame clones only, minus some. Of approximately 46,000 clones in the sample, just over 85% are singletons; the top ten hold just under 6%. The sample consisted of peripheral blood mononuclear cells, taken before stem cell transplant. The receptor set was obtained from a man in his sixties with biphenotypic leukemia. Some clones in this sample may be carry-over from other donors' samples.

The V and J genes are TRBV27 and TRBJ1-2; 11 nucleotides line up with TRBD1. Germline trimming cut 2 bases from V and 3 bases from J; bases unmatched to any gene: 5. This CDR3 contains 16 residues. Germline V CDR1 and CDR2: MNHEY, SMNVEV (reference sequence). The CDR3 spells CASSLPRDRGYYGYTF. The CDR3, as DNA: TGTGCCAGCAGTTTACCGAGGGACAGGGGGTACTATGGCTACACCTTC.

The rearrangement links TRBV6-1 to TRBJ1-1; no clear D gene. CDR1 MNHNS and CDR2 SASEGT come from the germline V gene. With 4 bases removed from V and 4 bases from J, the gap between germline ends came to 19 bases. The CDR3 loop spans 16 amino acids. The CDR3 loop reads CASSGGGFGGSTEAFF. CDR3 nucleotides: TGTGCCAGCAGTGGTGGAGGGTTCGGCGGGTCCACTGAAGCTTTCTTT.

The rearrangement links TRBV10-3 to TRBJ2-2, with 11 bases identical to TRBD2. This CDR3 spans 17 amino acids. J lost 6 bases, V lost 10 bases, and 16 bases had no gene match. Looked up from germline, CDR1 is ENHRY and CDR2 is SYGVKD. DNA for the CDR3: TGTGCCACGCGAGCTCTGGGACTAGCGGTGCGGTCCGGGGAGCTGTTTTTT. Its translation: CATRALGLAVRSGELFF.

CDR3 sequence: CASSTGGAGYTF. CDR3 bases: TGTGCCAGCAGCACAGGGGGAGCTGGCTACACCTTC. The rearrangement joins TRBV28 to TRBJ1-2; TRBD1 aligns across 8 bases. Germline-derived CDR1 and CDR2 are MDHEN and SYDVKM. The CDR3 sequence is 12 residues long. V shed 6 bases, J shed 7 bases, and the junction held 4 bases outside the gene matches.

This clone was found a few times. The rearrangement links TRBV27 to TRBJ2-4; D is unclear. Germline V gene lookup returns CDR1 MNHEY and CDR2 SMNVEV (reference sequence). CDR3 size: 11 residues. V lost 6 bases, J lost 3 bases, and 3 bases lay in between. The CDR3 nucleotides read TGTGCCAGCAGCAACAAAAACATTCAGTACTTC. Translating gives CASSNKNIQYF.

This clone was detected once. The chain is built from TRBV30 and TRBJ2-7, with D perhaps matching TRBD1 (5 bases). The germline V gene has CDR1 GTSNPN and CDR2 SVGIG (reference sequence). Trimming removed 6 bases at V and 6 bases at J, with 18 bases between. This CDR3 region has 13 residues. The CDR3 protein is CACIGDSNTEQYF. The CDR3 nucleotides are TGTGCCTGCATAGGGGATTCCAATACCGAGCAGTACTTC.

The rearrangement uses TRBV6-5 and TRBJ1-1, with TRBD1 matching 7 bases. CDR3 length equals 15 residues. Germline CDR1 reads MNHEY; CDR2 reads SVGAGI. V lost 3 bases, J lost 5 bases, and 9 bases stayed unmatched. CDR3 residues: CASSYSPTGRTEAFF. The DNA of the CDR3 is TGTGCCAGCAGTTATTCCCCGACAGGGCGGACTGAAGCTTTCTTT.

This CDR3 is CASSPDSNYGYTF. CDR3 sequence (DNA): TGTGCCAGCAGCCCAGATTCTAACTATGGCTACACCTTC. The V gene is TRBV7-3, the J gene TRBJ1-2; no reliable D call. Germline V gives CDR1 SGHTA, CDR2 FQGTGA. Trimming took 5 bases from V and 0 from J, leaving 7 bases between them. The CDR3 totals 13 residues.

This chain links TRBV27 with TRBJ2-7; D gene uncertain. The CDR3 totals 14 residues. Germline values: CDR1 MNHEY, CDR2 SMNVEV (reference sequence). Trimming pared 5 bases from V and 2 bases from J, leaving 13 bases between. Here the CDR3 reads CASSPSDLPYEQYF. CDR3 bases: TGTGCCAGCAGTCCGTCCGACTTACCCTACGAGCAGTACTTC.

A single count supports this clone. The chain combines TRBV5-1 with TRBJ1-1; unclear D gene. Trimming removed 0 bases from V and 1 base from J, with 7 bases in between. The CDR3 totals 14 residues. The V gene's germline CDR1 is SGHRS and CDR2 YFSETQ. DNA for the CDR3: TGCGCCAGCAGCTTGGTTGGGCAGAACACTGAAGCTTTCTTT. The encoded protein is CASSLVGQNTEAFF.

The chain couples TRBV21-1 to TRBJ1-5; the D segment call TRBD1 is taken from the table without a DNA check. TRBV21-1 is described as a pseudogene. The length of the CDR3 is 20 residues. CDR3 sequence reads: CASSKDERWGRVRSNQPQHF. For the CDR3, the DNA is TGTGCCAGCAGCAAAGATGAAAGGTGGGGGCGGGTTCGGTCGAATCAGCCCCAGCATTTT.

The table lists this clone with a count of one. The rearrangement uses TRBV2 and TRBJ1-4; 7 bases align to TRBD1. V lost 9 bases and J lost 7; bases outside the gene matches: 5. CDR3 size: 12 residues. Per germline, CDR1 SNHLY and CDR2 FYNNEI. CDR3 sequence: CASNRGGEKLFF. The CDR3 DNA reads as TGTGCCAGTAACAGGGGCGGTGAAAAACTGTTTTTT.

J is TRBJ2-5 and V is TRBV5-1; weak D call: TRBD2 (6 bases). The germline gives CDR1 SGHRS, CDR2 YFSETQ. The CDR3 is 15 residues long. Trimming shortened V by 0 bases and J by 7 bases, and 16 bases separated the two germline ends. The CDR3, as DNA: TGCGCCAGCAGCTTGGAGTACCGCGGGGCGGGGACCCAGTACTTC. As protein: CASSLEYRGAGTQYF.

The V and J genes are TRBV4-2 and TRBJ2-7; tentative D call: TRBD1 (6 bases). V was cut by 0 bases and J by 11 bases, with 20 bases left in between. The CDR3 loop spans 15 amino acids. Germline V gives CDR1 LGHNA, CDR2 YNFKEQ. CDR3 nucleotides: TGTGCCAGCAGCCAAGACGACAGGACCATCGTCAGGAAGTACTTC. Protein sequence: CASSQDDRTIVRKYF.

The chain links TRBV27 to TRBJ2-1; 14 bases are shared with TRBD2. CDR1 and CDR2 from the germline V gene are MNHEY and SMNVEV (reference sequence). The CDR3 has 16 residues. V was pared by 3 bases and J by 8 bases, with 6 bases of the junction left unmatched. The DNA of the CDR3 is TGTGCCAGCAGTTTCCGGACTAGCGGGAGGTTAGATGAGCAGTTCTTC. Protein product: CASSFRTSGRLDEQFF.

The chain joins TRBV7-2 to TRBJ1-4; weak D call: TRBD1 (5 bases). CDR1 and CDR2 from the germline V gene are SGHTA and FQGNSA. The CDR3 runs to 17 residues. Trimming stripped 1 base from V and 0 bases from J, with 12 bases between. DNA for the CDR3: TGTGCCAGCAGCTTAGTTGCAGACAGAACAACTAATGAAAAACTGTTTTTT. The encoded protein is CASSLVADRTTNEKLFF.

The chain carries TRBV28 and TRBJ2-2; D is undetermined. The CDR3 consists of 12 residues. V was pared by 6 bases and J by 6 bases, with 8 bases between. The germline V gene encodes CDR1 MDHEN and CDR2 SYDVKM. The CDR3: CASRQPAGELFF. The CDR3, as DNA: TGTGCCAGCAGACAACCGGCCGGGGAGCTGTTTTTT.

The J gene is TRBJ1-5, the V gene TRBV6-1, with 8 bases aligning to TRBD1. V was clipped by 2 bases and J by 5 bases; unmatched bases: 2. The CDR3 consists of 14 residues. Germline CDR1 MNHNS, CDR2 SASEGT. As DNA, the CDR3 is TGTGCCAGCAGTGAATCAGGGGGCGATCAGCCCCAGCATTTT. Translating it yields CASSESGGDQPQHF.

This clone was seen only once. For the CDR3, the DNA is TGTGCCAGCAGCTTGAGGGGCGGGCAGGGAAACATTCAGTACTTC. Amino acid sequence: CASSLRGGQGNIQYF. The V and J genes are TRBV5-6 and TRBJ2-4, with D perhaps being TRBD1 or TRBD2 (5 bases each). The CDR3 length is 15 residues. Trimming took off 1 base at V and 6 bases at J, with 14 bases between the two ends. The germline V gene encodes CDR1 SGHDT and CDR2 YYEEEE.

The chain employs TRBV6-1 and TRBJ2-7; TRBD1 might be the D (5 bases). The CDR3 is made up of 14 amino acids. V was shortened by 8 bases and J by 5 bases, with 19 bases between the two germline ends. Germline CDR1 MNHNS, CDR2 SASEGT. The CDR3 bases are TGTGCCAGCTCATCCTCCTGGACACTCGACGAGCAGTACTTC. Translated: CASSSSWTLDEQYF.

This sequence joins TRBV30 and TRBJ1-1, with no clear D. Deletions cut 0 bases from V and 1 base from J, with 15 bases between. The length of the CDR3 is 16 residues. Germline V lookup: CDR1 GTSNPN, CDR2 SVGIG (reference sequence). Here the CDR3 reads CAWSVLAPNRNTEAFF. The CDR3 region has the DNA TGTGCCTGGAGTGTACTGGCTCCGAACAGGAACACTGAAGCTTTCTTT.

The chain carries TRBV5-8 and TRBJ2-3; 14 bases fit TRBD2. After removal of 3 bases from V and 2 bases from J, the junction contained 5 bases not matched to a gene. CDR1 and CDR2 (germline): SGHTS, YDEGEE. This CDR3 contains 17 residues. CDR3 amino acids: CASSSGLAGVNTDTQYF. CDR3 coding DNA: TGTGCCAGCAGCTCGGGACTAGCGGGAGTCAACACAGATACGCAGTATTTT. Using reference TRBV5-8 and TRBJ2-3 for the parts outside the CDR3, the full variable domain is EAGVTQSPTHLIKTRGQQATLRCSPISGHTSVYWYQQALGLGLQFLLWYDEGEERNRGNFPPRFSGRQFPNYSSELNVNALELEDSALYLCASSSGLAGVNTDTQYFGPGTRLTVL.

The chain links TRBV19 to TRBJ1-5; 8 nucleotides align to TRBD1. The ends lost 3 bases at V and 3 bases at J; junction bases unmatched: 7. The V gene's germline CDR1 is LNHDA and CDR2 SQIVND (reference sequence). The CDR3 sequence is 16 residues long. The CDR3 sequence: CASSMRGQGANQPQHF. The CDR3 coding sequence is TGTGCCAGTAGTATGCGAGGCCAGGGGGCCAATCAGCCCCAGCATTTT. Full variable domain (missing parts from reference TRBV19 and TRBJ1-5): DGGITQSPKYLFRKEGQNVTLSCEQNLNHDAMYWYRQDPGQGLRLIYYSQIVNDFQKGDIAEGYSVSREKKESFPLTVTSAQKNPTAFYLCASSMRGQGANQPQHFGDGTRLSIL.

V usage is TRBV18 and J usage is TRBJ2-6; D gene uncertain. This CDR3 is built from 15 residues. Between the trimmed V and J ends, which lost 4 bases and 5 bases, there was a span of 12 bases. CDR1 is KGHSH and CDR2 is LQKENI in the germline V gene. The CDR3: CASSLDGVRANVLTF. The CDR3 DNA follows: TGTGCCAGCTCACTAGATGGAGTAAGGGCCAACGTCCTGACTTTC.

The table lists this clone with a few counts. The rearrangement links TRBV9 to TRBJ1-3, with 7 nucleotides matching TRBD1. This CDR3 contains 16 residues. Germline lookup yields CDR1 SGDLS and CDR2 YYNGEE. The junction had 11 bases not matched to a gene; V was cut back by 4 bases and J by 4 bases. DNA of the CDR3: TGTGCCAGCAGCTCTAGGGCACAGGGGCCCGGAAACACCATATATTTT. Protein sequence: CASSSRAQGPGNTIYF.

The rearrangement joins TRBV5-1 to TRBJ1-5, with no clear D. The CDR3 covers 14 residues. Deletions cut 0 bases from V and 9 bases from J, with 13 bases between. Germline CDR1 is SGHRS and CDR2 is YFSETQ. CDR3 nucleotides: TGCGCCAGCAGCTTGGAGTTGGGTATGCTGCCCCAGCATTTT. The encoded protein is CASSLELGMLPQHF.